The 11 T cell receptor beta chains given below trace back to one sample, sequenced in a study of blood T cells in healthy people across ages. Primed by a sample-barcoded 5' primer and a J-beta primer mix, a second PCR proceeded for 7 to 11 cycles. In TCRdb, the 5' RACE reads were re-called with MiXCR into one record per CDR3 protein. This sample has about 1.8 million distinct CDR3 sequences, with 49% found just once. What was sequenced was blood. The source of these receptors is a woman aged 40 to 55 in good health.

This clonotype was observed a few times. The rearrangement joins TRBV7-8 to TRBJ2-3, with 7 bases fitting TRBD2. CDR1 SGHVS and CDR2 FQNEAQ come from the germline V gene. The CDR3 spans 18 residues. Trimming took 5 bases from V and 0 from J; bases not matched to a gene: 14. In DNA, the CDR3 is TGTGCCAGCAGCCCTGTCGTAAGCGGGGCCCCTAGCACAGATACGCAGTATTTT. As protein: CASSPVVSGAPSTDTQYF.

J is TRBJ2-1 and V is TRBV15; D is perhaps TRBD1 or TRBD2 (5 bases each). Germline loops: CDR1 LNHNV, CDR2 YYDKDF (reference sequence). V lost 0 bases, J lost 2 bases, and 14 bases lay in between. This CDR3 is 17 amino acids long. CDR3 amino acids: CATSRDQRGYPYNEQFF. The CDR3 nucleotides read TGTGCCACCAGCAGAGATCAGAGGGGTTACCCCTACAATGAGCAGTTCTTC.

This chain connects TRBV9 to TRBJ2-1; a weak D match, TRBD2 (7 bases). Germline V gene lookup returns CDR1 SGDLS and CDR2 YYNGEE. This CDR3 is 15 amino acids long. The ends were cut back, 0 bases at V and 15 bases at J, with 22 bases in the middle. CDR3 region: CASSVDGGHPKDGFF. The CDR3 DNA reads as TGTGCCAGCAGCGTAGACGGGGGGCATCCCAAGGATGGGTTCTTC.

The chain links TRBV11-2 to TRBJ2-7, with D maybe TRBD2 (6 bases). The CDR3 loop spans 15 amino acids. CDR1 and CDR2 (germline): SGHAT, FQNNGV. Trimming removed 6 bases at V and 2 bases at J, with 17 bases between. The CDR3 loop reads CASSPGFGGTYEQYF. CDR3 DNA sequence: TGTGCCAGCAGTCCAGGTTTCGGCGGGACCTACGAGCAGTACTTC.

The chain joins TRBV4-2 to TRBJ2-1; perhaps D is TRBD1 or TRBD2 (5 bases each). Deletions cut 1 base from V and 9 bases from J, with 22 bases between. From germline, CDR1 is LGHNA and CDR2 YNFKEQ. The CDR3 is 17 residues long. This CDR3 is CASSQVGTPDFRVEQFF. Written as DNA, the CDR3 is TGTGCCAGCAGCCAAGTGGGAACCCCGGACTTCAGGGTTGAGCAGTTCTTC.

V gene TRBV5-6 combines with J gene TRBJ2-1; D possibly corresponds to TRBD1 (5 bases). This CDR3 has 11 residues. The germline V and J ends were trimmed by 1 base and 15 bases, with 11 bases remaining between them. Per the germline V gene, CDR1 is SGHDT and CDR2 is YYEEEE. CDR3: CASSLSGRAFF. The CDR3 bases are TGTGCCAGCAGCTTGTCTGGCAGGGCGTTCTTC.

The chain joins TRBV5-1 to TRBJ2-3; 10 bases are shared with TRBD1. The CDR3 runs 15 residues. Germline-derived CDR1 and CDR2 are SGHRS and YFSETQ. V shed 4 bases and J 4 bases; nucleotides not matched to a gene: 6. This CDR3 reads CASSDDGQGADTQYF. The CDR3 coding sequence is TGCGCCAGCAGCGACGACGGACAGGGGGCAGATACGCAGTATTTT.

The chain links TRBV5-1 to TRBJ1-5; 8 bases match TRBD1. The CDR3 consists of 15 residues. With 5 bases clipped from V and 7 bases from J, the junction kept 11 bases outside the gene matches. The germline V gene encodes CDR1 SGHRS and CDR2 YFSETQ. CDR3 bases: TGCGCCAGCAGTCGAGAGGGACAGGACTACCAGCCCCAGCATTTT. It encodes CASSREGQDYQPQHF. The full variable domain, completed using reference TRBV5-1 and TRBJ1-5, is KAGVTQTPRYLIKTRGQQVTLSCSPISGHRSVSWYQQTPGQGLQFLFEYFSETQRNKGNFPGRFSGRQFSNSRSEMNVSTLELGDSALYLCASSREGQDYQPQHFGDGTRLSIL.

The sample holds a few counts of this clonotype. This rearrangement joins TRBV27 to TRBJ2-3, with 8 nucleotides matching TRBD2. Germline V gene sequence: CDR1 MNHEY, CDR2 SMNVEV (reference sequence). J lost 2 bases, V lost 4 bases, and 8 bases had no gene match. The CDR3 consists of 16 residues. This chain's CDR3 is CASSSSSGHDTDTQYF. The CDR3 DNA is TGTGCCAGCAGTTCGTCTAGCGGGCACGACACAGATACGCAGTATTTT.

This clonotype was observed a few times. This chain uses TRBV20-1 with TRBJ2-7; 8 bases agree with TRBD1. CDR1 is DFQATT and CDR2 is SNEGSKA in the germline V gene (reference sequence). Trimming at V came to 7 bases and at J to 3 bases, leaving 8 bases not matched to a gene. This CDR3 has 13 amino acids. The CDR3 nucleotides are TGCAGTGGATCAACAGGGGGTTTCTACGAGCAGTACTTC. Its protein is CSGSTGGFYEQYF.

This clonotype showed up just a few times. The chain links TRBV5-1 to TRBJ2-7; maybe TRBD1 (6 bases). This CDR3 contains 16 residues. CDR1 SGHRS and CDR2 YFSETQ come from the germline V gene. The V and J ends lost 4 bases and 0 bases respectively, with 17 bases between them. The CDR3 coding sequence is TGCGCCAGCAGCGAAGATTACAGGGAGCCCTCCTACGAGCAGTACTTC. Its protein is CASSEDYREPSYEQYF.